What follows describes a single TCR beta chain. It lacks a known antigen. Base qualities are not provided; no much larger clone lies one nucleotide away. The CDR3 goes from the cysteine to the phenylalanine over 13 residues. The sequence is cut down to CDR3 DNA, 39 bases in frame from base 1. Trimming at the junction amounts to 3 bases on V and 8 bases on J, and the germline ends lie 13 bases apart. The germline V gene (reference sequence) yields LNHDA for CDR1 and SQIVND for CDR2. TCRbeta CDR3 regions were amplified from genomic DNA using the immunoSEQ Assay, a bias-controlled multiplex PCR. Turning to the authors' computational methods: The number of nucleated cells in each sample was estimated from the amplification of reference gene primers within the assay. Sequence reads were collapsed and filtered to measure the absolute abundance of every unique TCRbeta CDR3 rearrangement. Productive Simpson clonality was computed per sample as the square root of Simpson's diversity index over productive rearrangements. TCRdb retrieved this table from immuneACCESS and kept in-frame rearrangements only. Not all clones are present; in checked studies, unresolved V genes account for under half, and no reason is known for the remainder. Clone size and the V and J calls come from that table; the DNA yielded D and trimming. This sample holds fewer than 250,000 clones; 88% were observed only once. The ten largest clones capture under 5% of the sample.

The data stem from a study of blood T cell repertoires in COVID-19 (TCRdb year 2020). At the level of the whole study: Samples covering the acute and convalescent phases of COVID-19 were provided by collaborators in the United States, Italy and Spain. The material from the prospective study consisted of cDNA or gDNA derived from T cells, B-cell-depleted T cells, or PBMCs. Subjects who had been exposed to COVID-19, were actively infected with it, or had recovered from it provided the deeply sampled blood TCRbeta repertoires that made up the dataset. The repertoires were released in a freely available public database meant as a resource for research on the immune response to SARS-CoV-2. Samples came from the ongoing ImmuneRACE study (first 160 participants) plus 1,254 subjects from 6 global collaborators. A de-identified subject ID, COVID-19 status, age in years and sex were almost always included in the sample metadata. Where available, HLA class I and class II types were taken from metadata supplied by the sample provider and were not determined by assay-based typing. General conclusions and limits of the study: The quantity of clinical and demographic metadata differed by source and by participant and was supplied without curation.

Each collaborating institution followed its own protocols to collect whole blood in K2EDTA tubes. For TCRbeta analysis, collaborators shipped samples in one of three forms: frozen whole blood, isolated PBMCs, or DNA extracted from either of those sample types. This sequence was found in a human donor in a cohort sampled during active COVID-19. The sample taken for sequencing was peripheral blood. The rearrangement joined TRBV19 to TRBJ1-2; a weak D assignment points to TRBD1 (6 bases agree). The CDR3: CASSIGRGNGYTF. The nucleotide sequence is TGTGCCAGTAGTATCGGCAGGGGAAACGGCTACACCTTC.